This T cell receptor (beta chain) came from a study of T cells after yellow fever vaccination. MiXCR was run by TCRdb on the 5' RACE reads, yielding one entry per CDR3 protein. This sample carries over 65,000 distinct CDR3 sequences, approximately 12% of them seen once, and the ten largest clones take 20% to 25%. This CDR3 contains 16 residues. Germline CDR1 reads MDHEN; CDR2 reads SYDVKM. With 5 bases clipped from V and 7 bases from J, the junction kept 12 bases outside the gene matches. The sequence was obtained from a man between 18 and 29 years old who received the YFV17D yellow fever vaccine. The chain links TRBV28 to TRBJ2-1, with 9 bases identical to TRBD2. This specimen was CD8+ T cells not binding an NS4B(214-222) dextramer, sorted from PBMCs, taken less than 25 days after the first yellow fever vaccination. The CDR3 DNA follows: TGTGCCAGCAGTGGGTTAGGGGCGGGGGGGCAGAATGAGCAGTTCTTC. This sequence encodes CASSGLGAGGQNEQFF.